This T cell receptor beta chain was identified during a study of T cell responses to AZD1222 COVID-19 vaccine. Study-wide findings and caveats: Repertoire collection took place solely once the T cell response had peaked. Baseline seropositives among AZD1222 recipients totaled only five or six. Reports indicate that nearly half of spike-specific TCRs are directed at unmutated variant regions.

Trimming removed 0 bases from V and 1 base from J, with 12 bases in between. CDR1 is LGHDT and CDR2 is YNNKEL in the germline V gene (reference sequence). This CDR3 contains 16 residues. In the case of this clone: What it binds is unknown.

Only in-frame clones appear in the TCRdb table, and some are missing; sequencing was by immunoSEQ multiplex PCR. The repertoire holds about 150,000 clones, about nine tenths seen once, with under 20% in the top ten. The rearrangement joins TRBV3-1 (or the pseudogene TRBV3-2) to TRBJ1-1; a possible D gene is TRBD1 (6 bases). The sample here was peripheral blood, taken on day 0 of AZD1222 vaccination. The source of this sequence is an adult in good health. As DNA, the CDR3 is TGTGCCAGCAGCCAAGAGCCGGGGGCGGGGAACACTGAAGCTTTCTTT. Translating gives CASSQEPGAGNTEAFF.